The present entry profiles one TCR beta chain with its context. As processed by the authors: Reference gene primer amplification in the assay estimated nucleated cell counts. The assay was immunoSEQ multiplex PCR, and TCRdb's table has in-frame clones only and misses some. For V, J and clone size, that table is used; D and trimming come from the DNA. Among around 70,000 clones listed, around 82% were seen once. This entry is derived from a study of blood T cell repertoires in COVID-19. About the study: Both acute and convalescent COVID-19 samples were obtained from the United States, Italy and Spain. T cells, B-cell-depleted T cells, or PBMCs supplied cDNA or gDNA.

The length of the CDR3 is 14 residues. Germline V lookup: CDR1 MNHEY, CDR2 SVGAGI. The V and J ends lost 0 bases and 1 base respectively, with 7 bases between them. Sequencing input: peripheral blood. The TCR originated in a man aged 55 to 70 with acute or convalescent COVID-19. The V call is TRBV6-5, the J call TRBJ2-7, with a possible D match to TRBD1 (5 bases). The CDR3 DNA follows: TGTGCCAGCAGTTACTCGAGACAGTCCTACGAGCAGTACTTC. This translates into CASSYSRQSYEQYF.